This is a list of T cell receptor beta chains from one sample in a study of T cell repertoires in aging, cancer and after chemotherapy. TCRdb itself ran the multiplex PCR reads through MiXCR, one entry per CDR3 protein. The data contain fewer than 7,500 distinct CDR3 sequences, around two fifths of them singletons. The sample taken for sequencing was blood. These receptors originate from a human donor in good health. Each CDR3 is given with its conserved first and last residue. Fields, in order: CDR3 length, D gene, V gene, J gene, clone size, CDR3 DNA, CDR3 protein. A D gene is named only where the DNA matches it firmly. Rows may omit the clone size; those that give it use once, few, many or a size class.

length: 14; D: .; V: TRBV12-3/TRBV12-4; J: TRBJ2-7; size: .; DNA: TGTGCCAGCAGTGGGACCACAGGATCCTACGAGCAGTACTTC; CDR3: CASSGTTGSYEQYF
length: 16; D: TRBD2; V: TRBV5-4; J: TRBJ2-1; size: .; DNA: TGTGCCAGCAGCGAACTGGGCGCGGGGGGCCGTTTCGAGCAGTTCTTC; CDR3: CASSELGAGGRFEQFF
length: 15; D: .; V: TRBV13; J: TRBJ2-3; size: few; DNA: TGTGCCAGCAGCTTAGGTGCGGGGAGCACAGATACGCAGTATTTT; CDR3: CASSLGAGSTDTQYF
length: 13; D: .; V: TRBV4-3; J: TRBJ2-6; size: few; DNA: TGCGCCAGCAGCCACCCTGGGGCCAACGTCCTGACTTTC; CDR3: CASSHPGANVLTF
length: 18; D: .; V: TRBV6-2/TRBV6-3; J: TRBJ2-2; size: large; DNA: TGTGCCAGCAGTTACCCGCTGGAAACAGGCGCGAACACCGGGGAGCTGTTTTTT; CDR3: CASSYPLETGANTGELFF
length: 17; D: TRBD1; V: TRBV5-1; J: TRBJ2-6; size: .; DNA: TGCGCCAGCTCTAGGGACAGCATAGCCTCTGGGGCCAACGTCCTGACTTTC; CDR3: CASSRDSIASGANVLTF
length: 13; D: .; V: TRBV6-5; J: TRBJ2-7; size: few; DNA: TGTGCCAGCAGCCGAAATGACGGCTACGAGCAGTACTTC; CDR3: CASSRNDGYEQYF
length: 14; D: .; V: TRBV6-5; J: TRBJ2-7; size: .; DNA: TGTGCCAGCAATCGGCCAGGGCGATCCTACGAGCAGTACTTC; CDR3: CASNRPGRSYEQYF
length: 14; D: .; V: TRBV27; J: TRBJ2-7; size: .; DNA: TGTGCCAGCAGTTTATTTCAGGAAGCCTACGAGCAGTACTTC; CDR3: CASSLFQEAYEQYF
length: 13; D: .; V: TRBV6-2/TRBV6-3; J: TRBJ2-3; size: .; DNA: TGTGCCAGCAGCTTAGCCCGCCAAGATACGCAGTATTTT; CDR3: CASSLARQDTQYF
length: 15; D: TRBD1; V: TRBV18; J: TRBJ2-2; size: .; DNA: TGTGCCAGCTCGATCGACAGGGGTACCACCGGGGAGCTGTTTTTT; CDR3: CASSIDRGTTGELFF
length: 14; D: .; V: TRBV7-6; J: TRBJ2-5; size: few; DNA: TGTGCCAGCAGCTTAGGGATTTCTCAAGAGACCCAGTACTTC; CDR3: CASSLGISQETQYF
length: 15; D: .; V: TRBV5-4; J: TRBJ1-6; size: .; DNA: TGTGCCAGCAGCCATGCCCGGGACGGCGATTCACCCCTCCACTTT; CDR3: CASSHARDGDSPLHF
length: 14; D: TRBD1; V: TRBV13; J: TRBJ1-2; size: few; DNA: TGTGCCAGCAGCTACAGGACGACAGGGGATGGCTACACCTTC; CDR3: CASSYRTTGDGYTF
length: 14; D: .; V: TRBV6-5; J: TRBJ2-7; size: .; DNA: TGTGCCAGCAATCGGCCAGGGCGATCCTACAAGCAGTACTTC; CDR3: CASNRPGRSYKQYF
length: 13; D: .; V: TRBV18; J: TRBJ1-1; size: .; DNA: TGTGCCAGCTCCCCGGGGGAAACGCGAGAAGCTTTCTTT; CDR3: CASSPGETREAFF
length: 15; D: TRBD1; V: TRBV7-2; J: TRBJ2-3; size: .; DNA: TGTGCCAGCAGCCGGAGAGGACAGGGTACAGATACGCAGTATTTT; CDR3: CASSRRGQGTDTQYF
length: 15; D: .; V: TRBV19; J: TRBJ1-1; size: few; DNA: TGTGCCAGTAGTATTAGCCCCGGGTGGCCCACTGAAGCTTTCTTT; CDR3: CASSISPGWPTEAFF
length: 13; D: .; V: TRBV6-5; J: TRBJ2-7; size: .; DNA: TGTGCCAGCGCGGGTGGCCTATTCTACGAGCAGTACTTC; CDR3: CASAGGLFYEQYF
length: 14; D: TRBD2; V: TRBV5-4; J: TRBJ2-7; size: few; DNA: TGTGCCAGCAGCTCAACGACTAGCCTGATTGAGCAGTACTTC; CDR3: CASSSTTSLIEQYF
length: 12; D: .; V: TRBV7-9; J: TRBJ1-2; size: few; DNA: TGTGCCAGCAGCAACGACAAATATGGCTACACCTTC; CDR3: CASSNDKYGYTF
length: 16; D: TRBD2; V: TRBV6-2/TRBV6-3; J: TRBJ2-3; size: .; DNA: TGTGCCAGCAGTCTCATAAGCGGGGGGGCCAAAGATACGCAGTATTTT; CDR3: CASSLISGGAKDTQYF
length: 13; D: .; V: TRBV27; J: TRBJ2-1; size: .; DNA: TGTGCCAGCAGTTCCAATACAGGGAATGAGCAGTTCTTC; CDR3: CASSSNTGNEQFF
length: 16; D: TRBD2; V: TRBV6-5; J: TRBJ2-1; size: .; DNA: TGTGCCAGCAGACCTCGTGGGGGGGGGAACGGCGCGAGGCAGTTCTTC; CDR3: CASRPRGGGNGARQFF
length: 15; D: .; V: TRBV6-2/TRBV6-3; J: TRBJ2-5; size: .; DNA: TGTGCCAGCAGTTACTTGGGTAGGGACCAAGAGACCCAGTACTTC; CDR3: CASSYLGRDQETQYF
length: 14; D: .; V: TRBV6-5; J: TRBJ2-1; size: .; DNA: TGTGCCAGCAGTTACGGGGGGACCTACAATGAGCAGTTCTTC; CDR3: CASSYGGTYNEQFF
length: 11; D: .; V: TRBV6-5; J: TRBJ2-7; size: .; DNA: TGTGCCAGCAGTAAGCGACAGGATCAGTACTTC; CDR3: CASSKRQDQYF
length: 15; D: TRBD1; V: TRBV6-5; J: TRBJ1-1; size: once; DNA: TGTGCCAGCAGCCCCTATCAGGGGGATTACACTGAAGCTTTCTTT; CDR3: CASSPYQGDYTEAFF
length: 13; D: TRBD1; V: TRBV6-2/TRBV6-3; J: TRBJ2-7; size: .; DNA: TGTGCCAGCCAGGGGGTTGAGCACTACGAGCAGTACTTC; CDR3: CASQGVEHYEQYF
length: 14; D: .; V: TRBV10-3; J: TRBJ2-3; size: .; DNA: TGTGCCATCAGCCGGGACCATTACACAGATACGCAGTATTTT; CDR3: CAISRDHYTDTQYF
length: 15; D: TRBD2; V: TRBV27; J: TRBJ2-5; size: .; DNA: TGTGCCAGCGGCTATAGCGGGGGGGGCCAAGAGACCCAGTACTTC; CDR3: CASGYSGGGQETQYF
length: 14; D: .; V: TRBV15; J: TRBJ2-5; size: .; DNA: TGTGCCACCAGCAGCGGGGCGCGTCCGGAGACCCAGTACTTC; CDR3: CATSSGARPETQYF
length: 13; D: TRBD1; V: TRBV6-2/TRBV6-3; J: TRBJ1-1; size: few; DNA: TGTGCCAGCAGTTTAGGGGGCGTCACTGAAGCTTTCTTT; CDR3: CASSLGGVTEAFF
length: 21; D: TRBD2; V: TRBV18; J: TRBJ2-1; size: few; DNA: TGTGCCAGCTCACCACTCAGACAGGGACCTAGCGGGGGGCTCTCCTACAATGAGCAGTTCTTC; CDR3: CASSPLRQGPSGGLSYNEQFF
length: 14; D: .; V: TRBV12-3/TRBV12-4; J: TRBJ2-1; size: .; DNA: TGTGCCACCAGTGACCGGCGGCCAGGGGAAAGGCAGTTCTTC; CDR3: CATSDRRPGERQFF
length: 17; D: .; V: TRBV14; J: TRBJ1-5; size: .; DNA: TGTGCCAGCAGCCCCATGGCAGGGATCGATAGCAATCAGCCCCAGCATTTT; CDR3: CASSPMAGIDSNQPQHF
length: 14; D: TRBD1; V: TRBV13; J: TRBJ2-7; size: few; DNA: TGTGCCAGCAGCTTAGGCCTACAGGGGGGCGAGCAGTACTTC; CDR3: CASSLGLQGGEQYF
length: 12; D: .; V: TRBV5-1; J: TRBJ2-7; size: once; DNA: TGTGCCAGCAGCTCGGATGAATACGAGCAGTACTTC; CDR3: CASSSDEYEQYF
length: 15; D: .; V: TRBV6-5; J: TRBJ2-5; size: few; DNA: TGTGCCAGCAGTTACTCGGTTGGGTCGGCTGAGACCCAGTACTTC; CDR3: CASSYSVGSAETQYF
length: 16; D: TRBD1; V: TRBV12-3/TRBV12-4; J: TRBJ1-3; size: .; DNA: TGTGCCAGCAGGGATAGACAGGGCCTCTCTGGAAACACCATATATTTT; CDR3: CASRDRQGLSGNTIYF
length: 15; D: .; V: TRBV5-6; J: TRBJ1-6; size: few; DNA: TGCGCCAGCAGCTTGGAAGGGGCTCGAGATTCACCCCTCCACTTT; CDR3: CASSLEGARDSPLHF
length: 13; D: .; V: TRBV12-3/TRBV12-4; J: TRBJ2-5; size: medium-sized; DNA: TGTGCCAGCAGTTTGAGGGGTGGGGAGACCCAGTACTTC; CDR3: CASSLRGGETQYF
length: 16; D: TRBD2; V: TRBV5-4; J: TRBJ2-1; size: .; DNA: TGTGCCAGCAGCTCGGGCCCTAGCGGGGGCTACAATGAGCAGTTCTTC; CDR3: CASSSGPSGGYNEQFF
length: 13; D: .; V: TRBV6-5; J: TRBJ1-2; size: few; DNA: TGTGCCAGCAGTTACTCTACAGGTGATGGCTACACCTTC; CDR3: CASSYSTGDGYTF
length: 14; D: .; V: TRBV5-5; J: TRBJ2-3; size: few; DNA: TGTGCCAGCAGGAGTACTAGCTCCACAGATACGCAGTATTTT; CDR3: CASRSTSSTDTQYF
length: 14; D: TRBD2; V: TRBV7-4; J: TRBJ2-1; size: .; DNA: TGTGCCAGCGGGGGACTAGCGCAAAACAATGAGCAGTTCTTC; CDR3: CASGGLAQNNEQFF
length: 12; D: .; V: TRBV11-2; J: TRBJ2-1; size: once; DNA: TGTGCCAGCAGATCGGGGGTCAATGAGCAGTTCTTC; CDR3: CASRSGVNEQFF
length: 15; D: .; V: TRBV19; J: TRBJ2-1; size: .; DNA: TGTGCCAGTAGCTTTGGGGGTAGCTCCTACAATGAGCAGTTCTTC; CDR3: CASSFGGSSYNEQFF
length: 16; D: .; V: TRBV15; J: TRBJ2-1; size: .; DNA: TGTGCCACCAGCAGAGCAGGGGCACTCACCTACAATGAGCAGTTCTTC; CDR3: CATSRAGALTYNEQFF
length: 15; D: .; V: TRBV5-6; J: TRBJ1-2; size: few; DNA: TGTGCCAGCAGCCGCTGGGGGGGCAGCCTTATGGGCTACACCTTC; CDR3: CASSRWGGSLMGYTF
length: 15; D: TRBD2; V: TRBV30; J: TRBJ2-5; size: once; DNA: TGTGCCTGGAGTCTGGGAGCCCACGGGGGGGAGACCCAGTACTTC; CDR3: CAWSLGAHGGETQYF
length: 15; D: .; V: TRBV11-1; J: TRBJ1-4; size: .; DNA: TGTGCCAGCAGCTTACTCACCTCAACTAATGAAAAACTGTTTTTT; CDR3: CASSLLTSTNEKLFF
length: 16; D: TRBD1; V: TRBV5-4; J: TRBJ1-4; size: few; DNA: TGTGCCAGCAGCCTGGGTCACGGGACAGGAAATGAAAAACTGTTTTTT; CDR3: CASSLGHGTGNEKLFF
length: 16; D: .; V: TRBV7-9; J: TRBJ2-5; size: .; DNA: TGTGCCAGCAGCTTTGGGGGCTTTCAGTTTACGGAGACCCAGTACTTC; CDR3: CASSFGGFQFTETQYF